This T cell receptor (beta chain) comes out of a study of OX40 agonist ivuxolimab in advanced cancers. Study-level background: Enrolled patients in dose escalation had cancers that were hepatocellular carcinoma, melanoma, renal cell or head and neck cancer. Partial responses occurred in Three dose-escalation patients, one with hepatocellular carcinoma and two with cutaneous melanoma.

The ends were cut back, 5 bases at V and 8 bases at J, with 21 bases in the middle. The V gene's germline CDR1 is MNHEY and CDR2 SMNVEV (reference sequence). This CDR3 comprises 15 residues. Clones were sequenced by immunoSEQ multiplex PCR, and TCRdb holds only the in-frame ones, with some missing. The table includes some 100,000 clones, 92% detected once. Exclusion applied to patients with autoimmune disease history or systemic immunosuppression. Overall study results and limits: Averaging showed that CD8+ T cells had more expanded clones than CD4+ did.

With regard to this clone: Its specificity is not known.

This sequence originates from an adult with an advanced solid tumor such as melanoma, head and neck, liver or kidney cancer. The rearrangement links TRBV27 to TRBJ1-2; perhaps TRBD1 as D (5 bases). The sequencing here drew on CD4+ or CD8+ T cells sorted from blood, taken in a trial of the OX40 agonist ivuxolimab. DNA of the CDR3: TGTGCCAGCAGTCCGTTAGCTAGGGGTTTCAGCGGCTACACCTTC. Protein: CASSPLARGFSGYTF.